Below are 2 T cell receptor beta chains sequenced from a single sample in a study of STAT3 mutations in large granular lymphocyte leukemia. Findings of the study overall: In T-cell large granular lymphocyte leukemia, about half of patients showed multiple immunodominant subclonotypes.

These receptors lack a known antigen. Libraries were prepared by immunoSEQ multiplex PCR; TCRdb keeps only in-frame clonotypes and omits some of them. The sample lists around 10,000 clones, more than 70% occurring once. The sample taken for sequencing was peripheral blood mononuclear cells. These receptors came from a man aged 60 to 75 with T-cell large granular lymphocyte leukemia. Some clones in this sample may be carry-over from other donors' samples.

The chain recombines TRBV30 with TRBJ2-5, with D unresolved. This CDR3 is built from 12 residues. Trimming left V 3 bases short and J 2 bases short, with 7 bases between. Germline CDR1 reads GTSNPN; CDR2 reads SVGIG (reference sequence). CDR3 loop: CAWRIEQETQYF. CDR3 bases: TGTGCCTGGAGGATCGAACAAGAGACCCAGTACTTC.

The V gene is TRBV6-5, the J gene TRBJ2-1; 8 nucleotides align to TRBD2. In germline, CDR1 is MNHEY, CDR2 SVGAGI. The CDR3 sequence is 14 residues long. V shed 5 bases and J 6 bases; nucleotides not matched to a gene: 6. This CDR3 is CASSTGTRGNEQFF. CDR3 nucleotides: TGTGCCAGCAGTACCGGGACTAGGGGCAATGAGCAGTTCTTC.